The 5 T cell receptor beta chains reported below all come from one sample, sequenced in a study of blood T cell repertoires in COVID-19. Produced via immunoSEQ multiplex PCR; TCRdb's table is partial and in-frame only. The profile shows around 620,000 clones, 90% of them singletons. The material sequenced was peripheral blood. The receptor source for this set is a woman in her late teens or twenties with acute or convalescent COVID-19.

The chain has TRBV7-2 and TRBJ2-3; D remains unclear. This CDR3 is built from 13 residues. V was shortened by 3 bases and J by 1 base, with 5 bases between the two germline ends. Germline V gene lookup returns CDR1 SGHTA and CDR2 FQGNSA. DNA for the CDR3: TGTGCCAGCAGCTTCGGTCGCACAGATACGCAGTATTTT. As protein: CASSFGRTDTQYF.

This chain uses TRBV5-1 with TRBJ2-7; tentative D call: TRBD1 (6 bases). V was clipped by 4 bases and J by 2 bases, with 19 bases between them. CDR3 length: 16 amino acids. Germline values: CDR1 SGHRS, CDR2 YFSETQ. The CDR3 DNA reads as TGCGCCAGCAGCCCCTCCCCGACAGGACGCACCTACGAGCAGTACTTC. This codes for CASSPSPTGRTYEQYF.

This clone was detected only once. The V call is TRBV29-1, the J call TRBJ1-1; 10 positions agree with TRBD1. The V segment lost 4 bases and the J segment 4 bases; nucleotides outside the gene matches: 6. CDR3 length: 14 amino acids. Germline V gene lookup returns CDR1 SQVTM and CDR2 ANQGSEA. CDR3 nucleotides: TGCAGCGTTGTACGGGACAGGGGTGGCACTGAAGCTTTCTTT. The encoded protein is CSVVRDRGGTEAFF. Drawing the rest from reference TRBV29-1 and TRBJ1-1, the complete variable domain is SAVISQKPSRDICQRGTSLTIQCQVDSQVTMMFWYRQQPGQSLTLIATANQGSEATYESGFVIDKFPISRPNLTFSTLTVSNMSPEDSSIYLCSVVRDRGGTEAFFGQGTRLTVV.

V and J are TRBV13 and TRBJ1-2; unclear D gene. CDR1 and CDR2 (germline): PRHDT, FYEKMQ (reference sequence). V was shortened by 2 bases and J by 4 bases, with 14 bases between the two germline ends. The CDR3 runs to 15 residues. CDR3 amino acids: CASSLKGGQTYGYTF. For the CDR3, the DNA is TGTGCCAGCAGCTTAAAGGGCGGGCAAACCTATGGCTACACCTTC.

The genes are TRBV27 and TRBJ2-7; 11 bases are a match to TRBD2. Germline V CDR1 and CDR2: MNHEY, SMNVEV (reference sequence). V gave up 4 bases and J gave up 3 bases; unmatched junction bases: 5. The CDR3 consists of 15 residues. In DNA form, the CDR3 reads TGTGCCAGCAGTTCACTAGCGGGGGATCTCTACGAGCAGTACTTC. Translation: CASSSLAGDLYEQYF.